Listed below are T cell receptor beta chains from one sample, sequenced in a study of T cell responses to AZD1222 COVID-19 vaccine. Here immunoSEQ multiplex PCR was the method, and the copy in TCRdb shows in-frame clones only, minus some. The table records 90,000 to 95,000 clones, roughly 90% of them present only once. The sample here was peripheral blood, taken on day 0 of AZD1222 vaccination. These receptor sequences come from an adult in good health. CDR3s include the opening cysteine and the closing phenylalanine or tryptophan. A D gene is named only where the DNA matches it firmly. Only part of the rows carry a size: once, few, many, or a class if the clone is expanded.

J gene: TRBJ2-2
clone size: -
D gene: TRBD2
V gene: TRBV7-3
CDR3 protein: CASSSGGTTGELFF
CDR3 DNA: TGTGCCAGCAGCTCCGGGGGGACCACCGGGGAGCTGTTTTTT

J gene: TRBJ2-7
clone size: -
D gene: -
V gene: TRBV2
CDR3 protein: CASAGYYEQYF
CDR3 DNA: TGTGCCAGCGCAGGTTACTACGAGCAGTACTTC

J gene: TRBJ1-1
clone size: -
D gene: -
V gene: TRBV9
CDR3 protein: CASSPTDRNTEAFF
CDR3 DNA: TGTGCCAGCAGCCCAACGGACAGGAACACTGAAGCTTTCTTT

J gene: TRBJ2-7
clone size: once
D gene: TRBD2
V gene: TRBV25-1
CDR3 protein: CASSGLAGGSYEQYF
CDR3 DNA: TGTGCCAGCAGTGGGTTAGCGGGGGGGAGTTACGAGCAGTACTTC

J gene: TRBJ2-7
clone size: -
D gene: -
V gene: TRBV19
CDR3 protein: CASSIGRDFSYEQYF
CDR3 DNA: TGTGCCAGTAGTATTGGGCGGGACTTTTCCTACGAGCAGTACTTC

J gene: TRBJ2-3
clone size: -
D gene: -
V gene: TRBV7-2
CDR3 protein: CASSLVGLGTDTQYF
CDR3 DNA: TGTGCCAGCAGCTTAGTAGGGCTAGGCACAGATACGCAGTATTTT

J gene: TRBJ2-2
clone size: -
D gene: -
V gene: TRBV5-4
CDR3 protein: CASSLRGGELFF
CDR3 DNA: TGTGCCAGCAGCTTGCGTGGCGGGGAGCTGTTTTTT

J gene: TRBJ1-4
clone size: -
D gene: -
V gene: TRBV6-5
CDR3 protein: CASSTSGEGSEKLFF
CDR3 DNA: TGTGCCAGCAGTACATCCGGGGAGGGGTCTGAAAAACTGTTTTTT

J gene: TRBJ2-7
clone size: -
D gene: -
V gene: TRBV18
CDR3 protein: CASSPPMGRKYEQYF
CDR3 DNA: TGTGCCAGCTCACCACCGATGGGTAGGAAGTACGAGCAGTACTTC

J gene: TRBJ2-7
clone size: -
D gene: -
V gene: TRBV6-5
CDR3 protein: CASSQPGRSYEQYF
CDR3 DNA: TGTGCCAGCAGCCAGCCGGGGAGAAGCTACGAGCAGTACTTC

J gene: TRBJ1-2
clone size: -
D gene: -
V gene: TRBV12-3/TRBV12-4
CDR3 protein: CASSLAGYGYTF
CDR3 DNA: TGTGCCAGCAGTTTAGCGGGCTATGGCTACACCTTC

J gene: TRBJ2-6
clone size: once
D gene: TRBD2
V gene: TRBV11-3
CDR3 protein: CASSVGGGSGANVLTF
CDR3 DNA: TGTGCCAGCAGCGTTGGGGGGGGCTCTGGGGCCAACGTCCTGACTTTC

J gene: TRBJ2-5
clone size: -
D gene: -
V gene: TRBV4-1
CDR3 protein: CASSRDSVQETQYF
CDR3 DNA: TGCGCCAGCAGCCGGGACTCTGTACAAGAGACCCAGTACTTC

J gene: TRBJ2-7
clone size: -
D gene: -
V gene: TRBV5-4
CDR3 protein: CASSLAGANEQYF
CDR3 DNA: TGTGCCAGCAGCTTGGCAGGGGCGAACGAGCAGTACTTC

J gene: TRBJ2-7
clone size: -
D gene: -
V gene: TRBV6-1
CDR3 protein: CASSEAWVRLF
CDR3 DNA: TGTGCCAGCAGTGAAGCTTGGGTCAGACTCTTC

J gene: TRBJ1-4
clone size: -
D gene: TRBD1
V gene: TRBV30
CDR3 protein: CAWTRTTGGNEKLFF
CDR3 DNA: TGTGCCTGGACGCGGACGACAGGGGGAAATGAAAAACTGTTTTTT

J gene: TRBJ2-3
clone size: -
D gene: TRBD2
V gene: TRBV6-2/TRBV6-3
CDR3 protein: CASSSGGFLTQYF
CDR3 DNA: TGTGCCAGCAGTTCGGGGGGGTTTCTTACGCAGTATTTT

J gene: TRBJ1-2
clone size: -
D gene: TRBD1
V gene: TRBV28
CDR3 protein: CASRYHPGDRGEHSNYGYTF
CDR3 DNA: TGTGCCAGCAGATATCACCCAGGGGACAGGGGCGAACATTCTAACTATGGCTACACCTTC

J gene: TRBJ2-2
clone size: -
D gene: -
V gene: TRBV7-3
CDR3 protein: CASSSTLNTGELFF
CDR3 DNA: TGTGCCAGCAGCTCGACCCTCAACACCGGGGAGCTGTTTTTT

J gene: TRBJ2-2
clone size: -
D gene: TRBD1
V gene: TRBV5-1
CDR3 protein: CASSRGNTGGTGELFF
CDR3 DNA: TGCGCCAGCAGTAGGGGCAATACAGGGGGAACCGGGGAGCTGTTTTTT

J gene: TRBJ2-1
clone size: -
D gene: -
V gene: TRBV15
CDR3 protein: CATSREGAGENEQFF
CDR3 DNA: TGTGCCACCAGCAGAGAGGGGGCGGGGGAAAATGAGCAGTTCTTC

J gene: TRBJ2-7
clone size: -
D gene: -
V gene: TRBV7-9
CDR3 protein: CASSLAGFGQYF
CDR3 DNA: TGTGCCAGCAGCTTAGCGGGGTTTGGGCAGTACTTC

J gene: TRBJ1-1
clone size: once
D gene: -
V gene: TRBV11-2
CDR3 protein: CASSLSGGGEAFF
CDR3 DNA: TGTGCCAGCAGCTTATCCGGGGGAGGTGAAGCTTTCTTT

J gene: TRBJ1-6
clone size: -
D gene: TRBD1
V gene: TRBV10-3
CDR3 protein: CAISERQGEGSPLHF
CDR3 DNA: TGTGCCATCAGTGAGAGGCAGGGGGAAGGTTCACCCCTCCACTTT

J gene: TRBJ1-1
clone size: -
D gene: -
V gene: TRBV7-2
CDR3 protein: CASSAVGRAEAFF
CDR3 DNA: TGTGCCAGCAGCGCGGTAGGGAGGGCTGAAGCTTTCTTT

J gene: TRBJ1-6
clone size: -
D gene: -
V gene: TRBV4-1
CDR3 protein: CASSQAAPGNYNSPLHF
CDR3 DNA: TGCGCCAGCAGCCAAGCGGCGCCAGGGAACTATAATTCACCCCTCCACTTT

J gene: TRBJ2-5
clone size: -
D gene: TRBD1
V gene: TRBV5-1
CDR3 protein: CASSGGQAQETQYF
CDR3 DNA: TGCGCCAGCAGCGGGGGACAGGCCCAAGAGACCCAGTACTTC

J gene: TRBJ2-1
clone size: -
D gene: -
V gene: TRBV10-1
CDR3 protein: CASSKDSNEQFF
CDR3 DNA: TGCGCCAGCAGTAAAGACAGCAATGAGCAGTTCTTC

J gene: TRBJ1-1
clone size: -
D gene: -
V gene: TRBV11-2
CDR3 protein: CASSLLGNTEAFF
CDR3 DNA: TGTGCCAGCAGCTTACTGGGGAACACTGAAGCTTTCTTT

J gene: TRBJ1-2
clone size: -
D gene: TRBD1
V gene: TRBV6-5
CDR3 protein: CASSHPGTGGYGYTF
CDR3 DNA: TGTGCCAGCAGTCACCCCGGGACAGGGGGCTATGGCTACACCTTC

J gene: TRBJ1-1
clone size: few
D gene: -
V gene: TRBV5-4
CDR3 protein: CASGGLGTEAFF
CDR3 DNA: TGTGCCAGCGGGGGTTTGGGGACTGAAGCTTTCTTT

J gene: TRBJ1-6
clone size: once
D gene: -
V gene: TRBV7-2
CDR3 protein: CASSFDFDSPLHF
CDR3 DNA: TGTGCCAGCAGCTTCGACTTTGATTCACCCCTCCACTTT

J gene: TRBJ1-2
clone size: once
D gene: -
V gene: TRBV18
CDR3 protein: CASSPGYAGANYGYTF
CDR3 DNA: TGTGCCAGCTCACCTGGGTACGCAGGCGCTAACTATGGCTACACCTTC